This T cell receptor (beta chain) appears in the sequencing data of a study of blood T cell repertoires in COVID-19. Trimming removed 1 base from V and 5 bases from J; junction bases left unmatched: 2. CDR3 length equals 15 residues. CDR1 is MNHEY, CDR2 SVGAGI, per germline. Participants, about 18 to 90 years old, spanned about 26 US areas. Within 2 weeks of study entry, exposed participants had contacted a PCR-confirmed or clinician-diagnosed COVID-19 case. Sequencing was performed with immunoSEQ multiplex PCR; in TCRdb, only in-frame clones are kept and a portion is missing. The table includes about 300,000 clones, about 90% detected once.

Source material: PBMCs or T cells enriched from blood (not recorded which). This clonotype was obtained from a woman aged 50 to 60 who had been exposed to COVID-19. The V gene is TRBV6-5, the J gene TRBJ2-2, with TRBD1 identical over 9 bases. CDR3 amino acids: CASSYYGTGTGELFF. CDR3 nucleotides: TGTGCCAGCAGTTACTACGGGACAGGGACCGGGGAGCTGTTTTTT.